This passage covers 7 T cell receptor beta chains from one sample sequenced in a study of blood T cell repertoires in COVID-19. Here immunoSEQ multiplex PCR was the method, and the copy in TCRdb shows in-frame clones only, minus some. Of around 240,000 clones listed, more than 70% were seen once; the top ten hold approximately 2.1%. Sequencing input: PBMCs or T cells enriched from blood (not recorded which). The receptors here all came from a woman in her 50s who had recovered from COVID-19.

The gene calls are TRBV30 and TRBJ1-3; D is undetermined. Between the trimmed V and J ends, which lost 2 bases and 0 bases, there was a span of 8 bases. The CDR3 contains 14 residues. Germline V lookup: CDR1 GTSNPN, CDR2 SVGIG (reference sequence). The CDR3 bases are TGTGCCTGGAGTTCCTTCTTCTCTGGAAACACCATATATTTT. This gives the protein CAWSSFFSGNTIYF.

The rearrangement links TRBV4-3 to TRBJ2-1, with TRBD2 matching over 10 bases. The CDR3 spans 17 residues. J gave up 1 base and V 0 bases, and 3 bases lay outside the gene matches. CDR1 LGHNA and CDR2 YSLEER come from the germline V gene. The CDR3 DNA reads TGCGCCAGCAGCCAAGAAGGGACTAGCGTTTCCTACAATGAGCAGTTCTTC. It yields the protein CASSQEGTSVSYNEQFF.

The genes are TRBV6-5 and TRBJ2-7, with a weak D call TRBD2 (6 bases). Germline V gene data show CDR1 as MNHEY and CDR2 as SVGAGI. Deletions cut 4 bases from V and 0 bases from J, with 10 bases between. This CDR3 is 14 amino acids long. The CDR3 spells CASSLTSRSYEQYF. As DNA, the CDR3 is TGTGCCAGCAGTTTGACTAGTCGCTCCTACGAGCAGTACTTC.

The rearrangement uses TRBV2 and TRBJ2-5; 11 nucleotides line up with TRBD2. Germline V gives CDR1 SNHLY, CDR2 FYNNEI. The CDR3 extends over 14 amino acids. Trimming took 6 bases from V and 4 from J; bases not matched to a gene: 4. The CDR3 DNA is TGTGCCAGCAGCCAACTAGCGGGAGCAGAGACCCAGTACTTC. Protein product: CASSQLAGAETQYF. The entire variable domain, with the rest obtained from reference TRBV2 and TRBJ2-5, is as follows: EPEVTQTPSHQVTQMGQEVILRCVPISNHLYFYWYRQILGQKVEFLVSFYNNEISEKSEIFDDQFSVERPDGSNFTLKIRSTKLEDSAMYFCASSQLAGAETQYFGPGTRLLVL.

The chain links TRBV5-1 to TRBJ2-5; TRBD2 might be the D (6 bases). This CDR3 is built from 15 residues. V lost 2 bases and J 2 bases, leaving 13 bases between the germline ends. CDR1 is SGHRS, CDR2 YFSETQ, per germline. The DNA of the CDR3 is TGCGCCAGCAGCTTCTCGGGGACTGGTCAAGAGACCCAGTACTTC. Protein sequence: CASSFSGTGQETQYF.

The table lists this clone with a count of one. The chain links TRBV6-5 to TRBJ1-5, with 8 bases fitting TRBD1. Germline V gene data show CDR1 as MNHEY and CDR2 as SVGAGI. The CDR3 is 15 residues long. Trimming at V came to 6 bases and at J to 3 bases, leaving 7 bases not matched to a gene. CDR3: CASSVDRVDNQPQHF. In DNA form, the CDR3 reads TGTGCCAGCAGCGTGGACAGGGTTGACAATCAGCCCCAGCATTTT.

This sequence joins TRBV9 and TRBJ1-2; the D gene is possibly TRBD1 (6 bases). CDR1 is SGDLS, CDR2 YYNGEE, per germline. This CDR3 spans 15 amino acids. Trimming took 0 bases from V and 9 from J, leaving 18 bases between them. CDR3 in DNA: TGTGCCAGCAGCGTAGATTGGGCGGGGGGGCGCAGCTACACCTTC. Amino acid sequence: CASSVDWAGGRSYTF.